Detailed here is one T cell receptor (beta chain). The entry originates in a study of blood T cell repertoires in COVID-19. About the study: Acute and convalescent COVID-19 samples came from the United States, Italy and Spain. The cDNA or gDNA used as material had been derived from T cells, B-cell-depleted T cells, or PBMCs.

CDR3 length equals 14 residues. CDR1 and CDR2 from the germline V gene are SGHKS and YYEKEE (reference sequence). The V and J ends lost 7 bases and 2 bases, in that order; junction bases with no gene match: 7. As processed by the authors: Amplification with reference gene primers provided the estimates of nucleated cell counts. The assay was immunoSEQ multiplex PCR, and TCRdb's table has in-frame clones only and misses some. V and J calls and clone size are copied from that table; D and trimming were computed from the DNA. The table includes 110,000 to 150,000 clones, roughly 80% detected once. The chain joins TRBV5-5 to TRBJ1-1, with 8 nucleotides matching TRBD1. The clonotype originates from a woman older than 75 in a cohort sampled during active or convalescent COVID-19. Input material: peripheral blood. As DNA, the CDR3 is TGTGCCAGCCTAAAGGACAGGGCCAACACTGAAGCTTTCTTT. It codes for CASLKDRANTEAFF.